The sequence of this T cell receptor beta chain was determined in a study of CD8+CD57+ T cells in acquired aplastic anemia. Germline CDR1 and CDR2: SNHLY and FYNNEI. CDR3 length: 13 residues. V lost 5 bases and J 0 bases, leaving 8 bases between the germline ends. Profiling of TCR beta VDJ combinations and CDR3 sequences used genomic DNA as template. MiXCR, applied by TCRdb to the reads, yields one record per CDR3 protein. This table has roughly 300,000 distinct CDR3 sequences, approximately 57% appearing once. The chain has TRBV2 and TRBJ2-7; D is undetermined. Sequencing used sorted CD4+, CD8+, or CD8+CD57+ T cells (not recorded which) from PBMCs. The TCR sequence derives from a human donor with severe aplastic anemia or a healthy control (not recorded which). The CDR3 DNA is TGTGCCAGCAGTCGACAAGTCTCCTACGAGCAGTACTTC. Translated: CASSRQVSYEQYF.